The 18 T cell receptor beta chains below were found in one sample sequenced in a study of blood T cell repertoires in COVID-19. Measured with immunoSEQ multiplex PCR; TCRdb has only the in-frame clones, and not every one. The sample contains hundreds of thousands of clones, roughly 88% of which appear only once. Sequenced input: peripheral blood. All receptors come from a human donor in a cohort sampled during active COVID-19.

This rearrangement joins TRBV9 to TRBJ2-1, with 8 bases aligning to TRBD2. V lost 4 bases to trimming and J lost 4 bases; unmatched junction nucleotides: 7. The CDR3 is made up of 15 amino acids. The V gene's germline CDR1 is SGDLS and CDR2 YYNGEE. CDR3 in DNA: TGTGCCAGCAGCCCTCGGGGGGGCGAGTACAATGAGCAGTTCTTC. It yields the protein CASSPRGGEYNEQFF.

The chain uses TRBV19 and TRBJ1-1; TRBD1 matches 7 bases. Germline V lookup: CDR1 LNHDA, CDR2 SQIVND (reference sequence). V was clipped by 5 bases and J by 7 bases; unmatched bases: 10. This CDR3 contains 14 residues. The CDR3 nucleotides read TGTGCCAGTAGTGCTGACAGGGTATACGTTGAAGCTTTCTTT. Protein product: CASSADRVYVEAFF.

V usage is TRBV3-1 (or the pseudogene TRBV3-2) and J usage is TRBJ1-3, with no clear D. Trimming cost V 0 bases and J 4 bases, with 16 bases left between them. This CDR3 contains 17 residues. Germline lookup yields CDR1 LGHDT and CDR2 YNNKEL (reference sequence). Here the CDR3 reads CASSQDLFWAVGNTIYF. In nucleotides, the CDR3 is TGTGCCAGCAGCCAAGATCTTTTCTGGGCAGTAGGAAACACCATATATTTT.

This CDR3 is CASSKGQGGTYEQYF. In DNA, the CDR3 is TGTGCCAGCAGTAAGGGACAGGGGGGGACCTACGAGCAGTACTTC. The chain recombines TRBV2 with TRBJ2-7; 11 positions match TRBD1. CDR3 size: 15 residues. The V and J ends lost 5 bases and 2 bases, in that order; junction bases with no gene match: 5. Germline CDR1 reads SNHLY; CDR2 reads FYNNEI. Complete variable domain (other parts from reference TRBV2 and TRBJ2-7): EPEVTQTPSHQVTQMGQEVILRCVPISNHLYFYWYRQILGQKVEFLVSFYNNEISEKSEIFDDQFSVERPDGSNFTLKIRSTKLEDSAMYFCASSKGQGGTYEQYFGPGTRLTVT.

V gene TRBV11-1 combines with J gene TRBJ1-2; 8 bases are shared with TRBD1. There are 13 residues in the CDR3. Trimming took 5 bases from V and 8 from J; bases not matched to a gene: 7. Germline CDR1 SGHAT, CDR2 FQDESV (reference sequence). CDR3 coding DNA: TGTGCCAGCAGCCCGGGACAGGTCGTGGGCTACACCTTC. Amino acid sequence: CASSPGQVVGYTF.

The J gene is TRBJ1-2, the V gene TRBV12-3 or TRBV12-4; 7 positions match TRBD1. The CDR3 covers 13 residues. J gave up 6 bases and V 4 bases, and 5 bases lay outside the gene matches. CDR3 amino acids: CASSSRQGHGYTF. Here the CDR3 DNA reads TGTGCCAGCAGTTCACGACAGGGACATGGCTACACCTTC.

The V gene is TRBV28, the J gene TRBJ1-2; maybe TRBD1 (5 bases). The length of the CDR3 is 14 residues. The ends were cut back, 10 bases at V and 1 base at J, with 16 bases in the middle. Germline CDR1 reads MDHEN; CDR2 reads SYDVKM. The CDR3 here is CATAGTASNYGYTF. CDR3 DNA sequence: TGTGCCACCGCCGGGACTGCTAGTAACTATGGCTACACCTTC.

The rearrangement uses TRBV6-2 or TRBV6-3 and TRBJ2-7; tentative D call: TRBD1 (6 bases). V was pared by 1 base and J by 0 bases, with 7 bases between. The CDR3 covers 14 residues. Germline V CDR1 and CDR2: MNHEY, SVGEGT. Here the CDR3 reads CASSYYRDSYEQYF. DNA for the CDR3: TGTGCCAGCAGTTACTACAGGGACTCCTACGAGCAGTACTTC.

This chain connects TRBV5-5 to TRBJ2-1, with D possibly TRBD2 on 6 matching bases. The germline CDR1 and CDR2 sequences are SGHKS and YYEKEE (reference sequence). The V gene lost 2 bases and the J gene lost 5 bases, with 14 bases spanning the gap. This CDR3 spans 15 amino acids. The CDR3 DNA follows: TGTGCCAGCAGCTTTCTGGCGGGGAGCCACAATGAGCAGTTCTTC. Its protein is CASSFLAGSHNEQFF.

The chain carries TRBV7-2 and TRBJ1-2, with TRBD1 identical over 9 bases. Trimming took 7 bases from V and 3 from J; bases not matched to a gene: 6. The germline gives CDR1 SGHTA, CDR2 FQGNSA. The CDR3 length is 14 residues. CDR3 region: CASNRGRWDYGYTF. In DNA, the CDR3 is TGTGCCAGCAACAGGGGGCGGTGGGACTATGGCTACACCTTC.

The gene calls are TRBV7-9 and TRBJ1-3, with D unresolved. Germline V gene data show CDR1 as SEHNR and CDR2 as FQNEAQ (reference sequence). The V end was cut by 5 bases, the J end by 1 base, with 9 bases between. This CDR3 region has 14 residues. The CDR3 coding sequence is TGTGCCAGCAGCGATGGAGAGTCTGGAAACACCATATATTTT. It is translated as CASSDGESGNTIYF.

The gene calls are TRBV15 and TRBJ2-1, with 11 bases aligning to TRBD2. The V gene end was trimmed by 1 base and the J gene end by 0 bases; junction bases not matched to a gene: 8. The germline gives CDR1 LNHNV, CDR2 YYDKDF (reference sequence). This CDR3 region has 19 residues. CDR3 protein: CATSRVASGRISSYNEQFF. The DNA for the CDR3 is TGTGCCACCAGCAGAGTCGCTAGCGGGAGGATAAGCTCCTACAATGAGCAGTTCTTC.

The chain has TRBV28 and TRBJ2-5; 13 bases match TRBD2. Germline-derived CDR1 and CDR2 are MDHEN and SYDVKM. The CDR3 has 19 amino acids. V lost 3 bases, J lost 5 bases, and 15 bases stayed unmatched. The CDR3 sequence: CASSFEGTSGKGVSETQYF. CDR3 nucleotide sequence: TGTGCCAGCAGTTTCGAAGGGACTAGCGGGAAGGGTGTGTCGGAGACCCAGTACTTC.

This clone was found once. The V gene is TRBV6-5, the J gene TRBJ2-7; D remains unclear. This CDR3 comprises 12 residues. The V end was cut by 6 bases, the J end by 3 bases, with 9 bases between. In germline, CDR1 is MNHEY, CDR2 SVGAGI. CDR3 amino acids: CASSSLFYEQYF. CDR3 bases: TGTGCCAGCAGCAGTCTCTTCTACGAGCAGTACTTC.

This chain joins TRBV6-5 and TRBJ2-7, with TRBD1 identical over 10 bases. This CDR3 contains 14 residues. The V gene's germline CDR1 is MNHEY and CDR2 SVGAGI. Unmatched junction bases numbered 9, after V lost 6 bases and J lost 7 bases. CDR3 in DNA: TGTGCCAGCAGCTCGGACAGGGGGATTTGGGAGCAGTACTTC. Its protein is CASSSDRGIWEQYF.

This clone was observed a single time. The chain uses TRBV15 and TRBJ2-3; maybe TRBD1 (5 bases). The CDR3 is made up of 16 amino acids. CDR1 is LNHNV, CDR2 YYDKDF, per germline (reference sequence). Trimming pared 0 bases from V and 2 bases from J, leaving 12 bases between. The CDR3 is CATSRDRHRNTDTQYF. The CDR3, as DNA: TGTGCCACCAGCAGAGATAGACACAGGAACACAGATACGCAGTATTTT. The variable domain in full, with the rest retrieved from reference TRBV15 and TRBJ2-3, is DAMVIQNPRYQVTQFGKPVTLSCSQTLNHNVMYWYQQKSSQAPKLLFHYYDKDFNNEADTPDNFQSRRPNTSFCFLDIRSPGLGDTAMYLCATSRDRHRNTDTQYFGPGTRLTVL.

The CDR3 spells CASSLQSYEQYF. In DNA form, the CDR3 reads TGTGCCAGCTCACTACAATCCTACGAGCAGTACTTC. The rearrangement links TRBV18 to TRBJ2-7; D is uncertain. The CDR3 is 12 amino acids. Trimming took off 4 bases at V and 1 base at J, with 5 bases between the two ends. The germline gives CDR1 KGHSH, CDR2 LQKENI.

This chain links TRBV14 with TRBJ2-3; a weak D match, TRBD2 (6 bases). The V gene's germline CDR1 is SGHDN and CDR2 FVKESK. The CDR3 spans 13 residues. The V gene lost 4 bases and the J gene lost 11 bases, with 16 bases spanning the gap. The CDR3 DNA reads as TGTGCCAGCAGCCGAGCCGGGCCCGGGGGGCAGTATTTT. It yields the protein CASSRAGPGGQYF.